Many counts were recorded for the clone carrying this T cell receptor beta chain. V dropped 10 bases and J dropped 3 bases, with 22 bases sitting between them. The germline V gene encodes CDR1 WSHSY and CDR2 SAAADI. The CDR3 contains 15 residues. Alpha and beta chains were covered, as first-strand cDNA relied on TRAV- and TRBV-specific primers. Both a constant-region primer and a V-primer adapter served to amplify TCRs across 20 to 25 PCR cycles. TCRdb reprocessed the reads with MiXCR, giving one entry per CDR3 protein. The sample has approximately 100,000 distinct CDR3 sequences; around 21% are singletons. These data originate in a study of low-dose radiotherapy and immunotherapy resistance in tumors. As for the study in general: Participants were given intravenous cyclophosphamide 200 mg/m2 every two weeks, one day before radiation and immunotherapy.

The time point denotes: after trial treatment. As for treatment: LDRT plus nivolumab, ipilimumab, low-dose cyclophosphamide and aspirin (RACIN trial). Donors received a regimen that comprised nivolumab, ipilimumab, aspirin, low-dose cyclophosphamide and low-dose radiotherapy. This rearrangement joins TRBV10-2 to TRBJ2-7; a possible D gene is TRBD2 (6 bases). The receptor's source is a male donor with prostate cancer. This sample comprised PBMCs, obtained after low-dose radiotherapy plus immunotherapy. CDR3 nucleotides: TGCGCCACCTTCTCGGGTCAGCGGGTCGACTACGAGCAGTACTTC. The encoded protein is CATFSGQRVDYEQYF.